A selection of T cell receptor beta chains follows, all from one sample in a study of blood T cell repertoires in COVID-19. Libraries were prepared by immunoSEQ multiplex PCR; TCRdb keeps only in-frame clonotypes and omits some of them. Of approximately 670,000 clones listed, 85% to 90% are singletons. Sequencing was done on a sample of peripheral blood. The receptors shown here come from a woman between 18 and 29 years old with acute or convalescent COVID-19. The CDR3 runs from the conserved cysteine through the conserved F or W. Fields, in order: V gene, D gene, clone size, J gene, CDR3 protein, CDR3 DNA. A D gene is named only where the DNA matches it firmly. A clone size is listed for some rows: how often the clone was seen (once, few, many), or a class if it is expanded.

TRBV13	TRBD2	.	TRBJ2-3	CASSREGLRGTDTQYF	TGTGCCAGCAGCAGGGAGGGGTTGAGGGGCACAGATACGCAGTATTTT
TRBV6-2/TRBV6-3	.	.	TRBJ1-6	CASSDTGVRNSPLHF	TGTGCCAGCAGTGACACAGGCGTACGCAATTCACCCCTCCACTTT
TRBV6-5	.	.	TRBJ2-3	CASSYSRTVRPDTQYF	TGTGCCAGCAGTTACTCACGGACAGTTCGTCCAGATACGCAGTATTTT
TRBV3-1/TRBV3-2	.	.	TRBJ1-2	CASSQARGGYTF	TGTGCCAGCAGCCAGGCCAGGGGAGGCTACACCTTC
TRBV11-2	TRBD1	.	TRBJ1-1	CASSSPLPGQIGNTEAFF	TGTGCCAGCAGCTCTCCTCTACCGGGACAGATAGGCAACACTGAAGCTTTCTTT
TRBV19	.	.	TRBJ1-5	CASSLGGPRQPQHF	TGTGCCAGTAGCCTGGGGGGGCCGCGGCAGCCCCAGCATTTT
TRBV6-6	.	.	TRBJ1-2	CASTLGDSVGYTF	TGTGCCAGCACCTTAGGAGACAGCGTCGGCTACACCTTC
TRBV9	.	.	TRBJ2-2	CASSLAGREAGELFF	TGTGCCAGCAGCCTCGCCGGCAGGGAGGCCGGGGAGCTGTTTTTT
TRBV7-8	TRBD2	.	TRBJ2-1	CASSLAGTSGGATNEQFF	TGTGCCAGCAGCTTGGCCGGGACTAGCGGGGGGGCTACCAATGAGCAGTTCTTC
TRBV27	.	.	TRBJ1-6	CASSQRRRGGVSPLHF	TGTGCCAGCAGTCAACGCCGGCGAGGGGGAGTTTCACCCCTCCACTTT
TRBV4-1	TRBD1	.	TRBJ2-7	CASSQGALGQNYEQYF	TGCGCCAGCAGCCAAGGGGCTTTGGGACAGAACTACGAGCAGTACTTC
TRBV6-5	TRBD1	.	TRBJ1-1	CASSRTGATHTEAFF	TGTGCCAGCAGTCGTACAGGGGCCACCCACACTGAAGCTTTCTTT
TRBV27	.	.	TRBJ1-1	CASRPDRLSSLNTEAFF	TGTGCCAGCAGGCCCGACAGACTCTCTTCCTTGAACACTGAAGCTTTCTTT
TRBV6-2/TRBV6-3	.	.	TRBJ1-2	CASSYQETAANYGYTF	TGTGCCAGCAGTTACCAGGAGACAGCCGCTAACTATGGCTACACCTTC
TRBV6-6	.	.	TRBJ1-4	CASSYKGEKLFF	TGTGCCAGCAGTTACAAGGGGGAAAAACTGTTTTTT
TRBV5-6	TRBD1	.	TRBJ2-1	CASSLGQGQSSYNEQFF	TGTGCCAGCAGCTTGGGACAGGGCCAGAGCTCCTACAATGAGCAGTTCTTC
TRBV24-1	TRBD1	.	TRBJ1-6	CATQGQGGSPLHF	TGTGCCACCCAGGGACAGGGAGGTTCACCCCTCCACTTT
TRBV7-2	.	once	TRBJ1-1	CASSPTVQAFF	TGTGCCAGCAGCCCTACAGTTCAAGCTTTCTTT
TRBV30	.	.	TRBJ2-6	CAWSRWETGANVLTF	TGTGCCTGGAGTCGGTGGGAGACCGGGGCCAACGTCCTGACTTTC
TRBV7-9	.	.	TRBJ2-3	CASSPRLGLDTDTQYF	TGTGCCAGCAGCCCACGGCTCGGACTGGATACAGATACGCAGTATTTT
TRBV5-8	.	.	TRBJ1-5	CASRTSYPTGPNQPQHF	TGTGCCAGCAGAACCTCATACCCGACAGGACCAAATCAGCCCCAGCATTTT
TRBV7-8	.	.	TRBJ2-4	CASSLRFRERNIQYF	TGTGCCAGCAGCTTAAGATTCCGGGAGAGGAACATTCAGTACTTC
TRBV6-5	.	.	TRBJ2-7	CASRRVGLGYEQYF	TGTGCCAGCCGGCGGGTAGGACTCGGGTACGAGCAGTACTTC
TRBV30	.	once	TRBJ1-5	CAWTRDFNNQPQHF	TGTGCCTGGACTAGGGACTTTAACAATCAGCCCCAGCATTTT
TRBV30	.	.	TRBJ1-3	CAWSVRLGLSGNTIYF	TGTGCCTGGAGTGTACGGTTGGGCCTCTCTGGAAACACCATATATTTT
TRBV2	TRBD2	.	TRBJ2-3	CASSEWGGLPSTDTQYF	TGTGCCAGCAGTGAATGGGGGGGACTCCCTAGCACAGATACGCAGTATTTT
TRBV4-3	.	.	TRBJ1-1	CASSQGLRGDLTEAFF	TGCGCCAGCAGCCAGGGCCTGCGGGGCGATCTTACTGAAGCTTTCTTT
TRBV6-1	.	.	TRBJ2-7	CASSEGSLRYEQYF	TGTGCCAGCAGTGAGGGCAGCCTGCGCTACGAGCAGTACTTC
TRBV10-2	TRBD2	.	TRBJ2-7	CASSLGLAFYEQYF	TGCGCCAGCAGTCTCGGACTAGCTTTCTACGAGCAGTACTTC
TRBV19	.	.	TRBJ1-1	CARPPGGPEAFF	TGTGCCAGACCCCCGGGAGGGCCTGAAGCTTTCTTT
TRBV9	TRBD1	.	TRBJ1-6	CASSVGDRGAPLHF	TGTGCCAGCAGCGTAGGAGACAGGGGCGCACCCCTCCACTTT
TRBV2	TRBD1	.	TRBJ1-1	CASSVRGPDTEAFF	TGTGCCAGCAGTGTCAGGGGGCCCGACACTGAAGCTTTCTTT
TRBV6-5	.	.	TRBJ1-4	CASSRINEKLFF	TGTGCCAGTTCCAGGATAAATGAAAAACTGTTTTTT
TRBV5-4	.	once	TRBJ1-1	CASSLLHTEAFF	TGTGCCAGCAGCTTGCTACACACTGAAGCTTTCTTT
TRBV6-5	.	.	TRBJ1-5	CASSLSHSNQPQHF	TGTGCCAGCAGTCTTAGCCACAGCAATCAGCCCCAGCATTTT
TRBV11-2	TRBD1	.	TRBJ2-7	CASSLDFGTAYEQYF	TGTGCCAGCAGCTTAGATTTCGGGACAGCCTACGAGCAGTACTTC
TRBV7-6	.	.	TRBJ2-3	CASSLEVAGPTTDTQYF	TGTGCCAGCAGCTTAGAGGTCGCGGGGCCGACCACAGATACGCAGTATTTT
TRBV6-4	.	.	TRBJ1-1	CASSDSEREPNTEAFF	TGTGCCAGCAGTGACTCCGAGAGGGAGCCGAACACTGAAGCTTTCTTT
TRBV24-1	TRBD2	.	TRBJ2-5	CATSGPGLAGIETQYF	TGTGCCACCAGTGGACCGGGACTAGCGGGGATAGAGACCCAGTACTTC
TRBV20-1	.	few	TRBJ1-1	CSARDSEAFF	TGCAGTGCTAGGGACAGTGAAGCTTTCTTT
TRBV30	TRBD2	.	TRBJ2-7	CAWGRAGYAYEQYF	TGTGCCTGGGGTCGAGCGGGGTACGCCTACGAGCAGTACTTC
TRBV5-1	TRBD1	.	TRBJ1-1	CASSPWTGWTTEAFF	TGCGCCAGCAGCCCCTGGACAGGGTGGACCACTGAAGCTTTCTTT
TRBV15	TRBD2	.	TRBJ2-3	CATSRLAGNTDTQYF	TGTGCCACCAGCAGACTAGCGGGGAACACAGATACGCAGTATTTT
TRBV7-9	TRBD1	.	TRBJ2-7	CASSSTGTGGEQYF	TGTGCCAGCAGCTCCACCGGGACAGGGGGCGAGCAGTACTTC
TRBV12-3/TRBV12-4	.	.	TRBJ1-1	CASTWGGTEAFF	TGTGCCAGCACCTGGGGAGGGACTGAAGCTTTCTTT
TRBV2	.	.	TRBJ2-7	CASRPPGTPGYEQYF	TGTGCCAGCAGGCCCCCCGGGACTCCAGGCTACGAGCAGTACTTC
TRBV5-1	.	.	TRBJ1-2	CASSFGRSGETSYTF	TGCGCCAGCAGCTTTGGTAGATCAGGGGAAACAAGCTACACCTTC
TRBV5-6	.	.	TRBJ1-2	CASSSGGLVNYGYTF	TGTGCCAGCAGCTCTGGCGGTCTGGTAAACTATGGCTACACCTTC
TRBV7-3	.	.	TRBJ2-2	CASSFGFTGELFF	TGTGCCAGCAGCTTTGGCTTCACCGGGGAGCTGTTTTTT
TRBV5-6	.	.	TRBJ1-4	CASSPVGAGGEKLFF	TGTGCCAGCAGCCCAGTCGGTGCGGGTGGGGAAAAACTGTTTTTT
TRBV5-1	.	.	TRBJ1-2	CASSSNGDPVRGYTF	TGCGCCAGCAGCTCAAATGGTGACCCCGTGAGGGGCTACACCTTC
TRBV9	TRBD2	.	TRBJ2-1	CASSPRLAGGPYNEQFF	TGTGCCAGCAGCCCACGACTAGCGGGGGGGCCGTACAATGAGCAGTTCTTC
TRBV19	.	.	TRBJ2-2	CATRSGERDTGELFF	TGTGCCACTAGGTCAGGCGAGAGGGACACCGGGGAGCTGTTTTTT